This T cell receptor (beta chain) was recorded in a study of brain T cells in children with intractable seizures. Surgery cases with the highest brain T cell transcript signatures were chosen for sequencing. TCRdb keeps only in-frame clones here, not all; method: immunoSEQ multiplex PCR. This table holds under 45,000 clones, 80% to 95% found once. Germline loops: CDR1 MNHNS, CDR2 SASEGT. V lost 2 bases to trimming and J lost 3 bases, with 11 bases between them. The CDR3 runs to 15 residues. This TCR derives from a girl aged 2-9 years with tuberous sclerosis and intractable seizures. This rearrangement joins TRBV6-1 to TRBJ2-1, with D unresolved. Source: peripheral blood, taken at surgery. The CDR3 is CASSETASDYNEQFF. Written as DNA, the CDR3 is TGTGCCAGCAGTGAAACAGCGAGTGACTACAATGAGCAGTTCTTC.